A selection of T cell receptor beta chains follows, all from one sample in a study. TCRdb passed the RT-PCR reads through MiXCR, listing each CDR3 protein once. The repertoire includes 650,000 to 800,000 distinct CDR3 sequences, over 12% of them detected once, and about 3.9% sits in the top ten. The sequencing input was memory CD4+ T cells from blood. The source of these receptors is a female donor in good health, serving as a healthy control. Each CDR3 is given with its conserved first and last residue. A D gene is named only where the DNA matches it firmly. Clone sizes are given selectively: once, few, many, or a class where the clone is expanded.

TRBD1	many	TRBJ1-1	TRBV4-3	CASSHRTGPEAFF	TGCGCCAGCAGCCACCGGACAGGGCCTGAAGCTTTCTTT
TRBD2	many	TRBJ2-7	TRBV5-1	CASSAGTSGRVYEQYF	TGCGCCAGCAGCGCGGGTACTAGCGGGAGGGTCTACGAGCAGTACTTC
NA	NA	TRBJ1-5	TRBV6-6	CASRIDSNSNQPQHF	TGTGCCAGCCGAATAGACAGTAATAGCAATCAGCCCCAGCATTTT
NA	NA	TRBJ1-5	TRBV6-7	CASSNHYKECNQPQHF	TGTGCCAGCAGCAACCACTACAAGGAGTGCAATCAGCCCCAGCATTTT
NA	many	TRBJ2-3	TRBV5-1	CASSLSLTDTQYF	TGCGCCAGCAGCTTAAGTTTAACAGATACGCAGTATTTT
NA	few	TRBJ2-7	TRBV6-2/TRBV6-3	CASGKTASYEQYF	TGTGCCAGCGGCAAAACAGCCTCCTACGAGCAGTACTTC
TRBD1	many	TRBJ2-7	TRBV5-1	CASSEGQGSEQYF	TGCGCCAGCAGCGAGGGACAGGGGAGCGAGCAGTACTTC
TRBD1	many	TRBJ1-2	TRBV20-1	CSAPQTGVYGYTF	TGCAGTGCGCCGCAGACAGGGGTCTATGGCTACACCTTC
NA	NA	TRBJ2-3	TRBV11-3	CASSHPGLSDTQYF	TGTGCCAGCAGCCACCCCGGGTTGTCGGATACGCAGTATTTT
TRBD2	few	TRBJ2-3	TRBV6-1	CASSGLAVLTDTQYF	TGTGCCAGCAGTGGACTAGCTGTCCTCACAGATACGCAGTATTTT
NA	many	TRBJ2-3	TRBV12-3/TRBV12-4	CASSLGSYFNSTDTQYF	TGTGCCAGCAGTTTAGGGTCTTACTTCAATAGCACAGATACGCAGTATTTT
TRBD2	NA	TRBJ2-3	TRBV20-1	CSARPRAGGVMWGTDTQYF	TGCAGTGCTAGACCCCGAGCGGGAGGAGTAATGTGGGGCACAGATACGCAGTATTTT
TRBD1	NA	TRBJ1-5	TRBV19	CASSLPTGNHQPQHF	TGTGCCAGTAGTCTTCCGACAGGGAATCATCAGCCCCAGCATTTT
NA	many	TRBJ2-1	TRBV29-1	CSVGQPKQQFF	TGCAGCGTTGGACAGCCGAAGCAGCAGTTCTTC
TRBD1	NA	TRBJ2-3	TRBV24-1	CATNQGQGYRSYF	TGTGCCACCAACCAAGGACAGGGATATAGATCGTATTTT
NA	NA	TRBJ2-1	TRBV20-1	CSASTRRSYNEQFF	TGCAGTGCTAGTACAAGGCGCTCCTACAATGAGCAGTTCTTC
TRBD2	NA	TRBJ2-1	TRBV7-2	CASSTRRSLAGGPYNEQFF	TGTGCCAGCAGCACTCGCCGTAGCCTAGCGGGGGGACCCTACAATGAGCAGTTCTTC
NA	few	TRBJ2-7	TRBV7-2	CASSPRDPVKQYF	TGTGCCAGCAGCCCCCGGGACCCTGTCAAGCAGTACTTC
TRBD1	NA	TRBJ2-2	TRBV19	CASSQTGGTGELFF	TGTGCCAGTAGTCAGACAGGGGGGACCGGGGAGCTGTTTTTT
NA	NA	TRBJ2-1	TRBV28	CASSHAGAGDSYNEQFF	TGTGCCAGCAGCCACGCGGGGGCGGGGGACTCCTACAATGAGCAGTTCTTC
NA	few	TRBJ1-5	TRBV12-3/TRBV12-4	CASRAVQGPNQPQHF	TGTGCCAGCAGGGCCGTTCAGGGGCCCAATCAGCCCCAGCATTTT
NA	many	TRBJ2-1	TRBV5-1	CASSWGTEYNEQFF	TGCGCCAGCAGCTGGGGGACGGAGTACAATGAGCAGTTCTTC
NA	NA	TRBJ1-1	TRBV27	CASSPPQWVLVRNTEAFF	TGTGCCAGCAGTCCGCCGCAGTGGGTACTAGTTAGGAACACTGAAGCTTTCTTT